This TCR beta chain was sequenced during a study of T-cell reconstitution after alpha-beta-depleted transplantation in children. The study's findings and limits: Where alpha-beta T cells came from about two months after transplant was reportedly several hundred expanded graft clones. Among T cells one year after transplant, newly produced cells accounted for most counts and diversity.

This clonotype was observed a handful of times. Its matching antigen is unknown. Trimming shortened V by 0 bases and J by 6 bases, and 12 bases separated the two germline ends. Germline V CDR1 and CDR2: MNHEY, SVGAGI. CDR3 length: 14 amino acids. Unique molecular identifiers were used in preparing the TCRbeta library. Each CDR3 protein is one row after TCRdb ran MiXCR on the PCR reads. The table lists 130,000 or so distinct CDR3 sequences, about 9.5% of them singletons, with 20% to 30% in the top ten. The starting material was PBMCs, mostly from graft donor cells, obtained 180 days after TCRalphabeta/CD19-depleted stem cell transplant. The TCR sequence derives from a girl under three years old who had a stem cell transplant for combined immunodeficiency, so the T cells may come from the graft donor. J is TRBJ2-7 and V is TRBV6-5; D is unclear. CDR3 nucleotides: TGTGCCAGCAGTTACTCGCCCCCCGTGAGCGAGCAGTACTTC. Its protein is CASSYSPPVSEQYF.